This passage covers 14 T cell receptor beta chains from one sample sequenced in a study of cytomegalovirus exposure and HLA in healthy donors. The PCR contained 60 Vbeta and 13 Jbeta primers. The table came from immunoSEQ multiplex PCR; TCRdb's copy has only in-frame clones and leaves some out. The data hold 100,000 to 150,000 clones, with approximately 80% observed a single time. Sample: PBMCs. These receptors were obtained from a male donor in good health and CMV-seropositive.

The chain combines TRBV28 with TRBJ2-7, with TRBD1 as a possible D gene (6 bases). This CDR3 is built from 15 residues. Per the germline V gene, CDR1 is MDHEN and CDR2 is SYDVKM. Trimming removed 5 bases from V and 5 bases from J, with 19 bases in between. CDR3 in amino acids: CASSTPQGPFDEQYF. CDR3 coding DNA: TGTGCCAGCAGTACACCCCAGGGGCCTTTCGACGAGCAGTACTTC.

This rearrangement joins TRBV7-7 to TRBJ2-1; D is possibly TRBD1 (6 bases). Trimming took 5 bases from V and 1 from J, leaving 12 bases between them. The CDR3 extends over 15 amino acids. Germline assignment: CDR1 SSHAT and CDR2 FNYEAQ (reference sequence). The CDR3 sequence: CASSPTRGSYNEQFF. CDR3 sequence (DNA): TGTGCCAGCAGCCCAACCAGGGGTTCCTACAATGAGCAGTTCTTC.

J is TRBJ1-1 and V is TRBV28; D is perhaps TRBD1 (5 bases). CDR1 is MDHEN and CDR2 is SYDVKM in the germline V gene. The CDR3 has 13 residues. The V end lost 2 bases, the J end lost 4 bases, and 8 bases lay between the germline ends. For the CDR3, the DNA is TGTGCCAGCAGTTTACAGGGCAGCACTGAAGCTTTCTTT. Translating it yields CASSLQGSTEAFF.

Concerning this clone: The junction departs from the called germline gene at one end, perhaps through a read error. The CDR3 spells CTSSLFGGLAKNSQYF. CDR3 in DNA: TGTACCAGCAGCTTATTCGGGGGACTAGCCAAAAACAGTCAGTACTTC. This chain links TRBV7-9 with TRBJ2-4, with 9 bases identical to TRBD2. Germline lookup yields CDR1 SEHNR and CDR2 FQNEAQ (reference sequence). The CDR3 contains 16 residues. Variable domain in full (rest from reference TRBV7-9 and TRBJ2-4): DTGVSQNPRHKITKRGQNVTFRCDPISEHNRLYWYRQTLGQGPEFLTYFQNEAQLEKSRLLSDRFSAERPKGSFSTLEIQRTEQGDSAMYLCTSSLFGGLAKNSQYFGAGTRLSVL.

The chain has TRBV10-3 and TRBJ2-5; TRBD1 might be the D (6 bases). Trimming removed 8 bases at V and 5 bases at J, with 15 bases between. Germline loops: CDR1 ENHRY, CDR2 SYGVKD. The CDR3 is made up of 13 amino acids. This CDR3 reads CAISSGDWETQYF. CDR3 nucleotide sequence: TGTGCCATCTCCTCAGGGGATTGGGAGACCCAGTACTTC.

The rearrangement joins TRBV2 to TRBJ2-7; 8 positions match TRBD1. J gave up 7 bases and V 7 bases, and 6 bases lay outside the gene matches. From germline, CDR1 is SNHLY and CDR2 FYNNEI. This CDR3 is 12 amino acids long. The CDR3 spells CASTGTGPEQYF. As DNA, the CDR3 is TGTGCCAGCACTGGGACAGGTCCGGAGCAGTACTTC.

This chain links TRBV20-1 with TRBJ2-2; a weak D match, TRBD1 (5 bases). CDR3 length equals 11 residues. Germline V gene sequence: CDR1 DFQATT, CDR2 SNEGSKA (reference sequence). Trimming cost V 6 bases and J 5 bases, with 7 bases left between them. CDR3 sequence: CSAAGTGELFF. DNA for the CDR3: TGCAGTGCGGCAGGGACCGGGGAGCTGTTTTTT.

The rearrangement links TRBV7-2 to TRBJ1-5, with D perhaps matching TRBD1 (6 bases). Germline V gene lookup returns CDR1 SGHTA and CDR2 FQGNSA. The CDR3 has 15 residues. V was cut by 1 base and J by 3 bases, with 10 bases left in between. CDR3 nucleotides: TGTGCCAGCAGCTTAGTTGGGACAAACAATCAGCCCCAGCATTTT. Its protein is CASSLVGTNNQPQHF.

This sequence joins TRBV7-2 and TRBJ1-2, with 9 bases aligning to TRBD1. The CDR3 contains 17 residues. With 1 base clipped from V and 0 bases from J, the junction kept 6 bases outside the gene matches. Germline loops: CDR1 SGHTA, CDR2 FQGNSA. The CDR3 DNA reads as TGTGCCAGCAGCTTAGAGGGACAGGGCACTTCTAACTATGGCTACACCTTC. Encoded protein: CASSLEGQGTSNYGYTF.

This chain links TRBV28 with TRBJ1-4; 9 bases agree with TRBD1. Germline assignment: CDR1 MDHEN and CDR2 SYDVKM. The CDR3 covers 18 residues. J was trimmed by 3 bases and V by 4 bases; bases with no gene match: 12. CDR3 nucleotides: TGTGCCAGCAGTTCAAACCGGGACAGGGTGAAGTCTAATGAAAAACTGTTTTTT. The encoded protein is CASSSNRDRVKSNEKLFF.

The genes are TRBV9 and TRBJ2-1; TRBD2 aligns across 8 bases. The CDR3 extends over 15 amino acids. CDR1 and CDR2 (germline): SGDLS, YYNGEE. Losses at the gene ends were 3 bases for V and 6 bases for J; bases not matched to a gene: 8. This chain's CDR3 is CASSETGTRGNEQFF. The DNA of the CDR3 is TGTGCCAGCAGCGAGACCGGGACTAGGGGCAATGAGCAGTTCTTC.

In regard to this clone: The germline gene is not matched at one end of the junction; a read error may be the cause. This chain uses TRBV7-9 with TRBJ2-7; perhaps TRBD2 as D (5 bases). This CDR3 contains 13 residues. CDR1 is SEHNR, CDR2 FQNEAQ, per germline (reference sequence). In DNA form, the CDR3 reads TGTTCCAGCAGCTTAGCGCTGGTGAGGGAGCAGTACTTC. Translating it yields CSSSLALVREQYF. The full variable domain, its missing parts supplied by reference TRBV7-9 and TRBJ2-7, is DTGVSQNPRHKITKRGQNVTFRCDPISEHNRLYWYRQTLGQGPEFLTYFQNEAQLEKSRLLSDRFSAERPKGSFSTLEIQRTEQGDSAMYLCSSSLALVREQYFGPGTRLTVT.

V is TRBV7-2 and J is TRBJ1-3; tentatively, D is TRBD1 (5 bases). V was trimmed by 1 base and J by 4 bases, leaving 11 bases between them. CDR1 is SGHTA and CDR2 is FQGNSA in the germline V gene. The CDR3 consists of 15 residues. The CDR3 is CASSLEGQLGNTIYF. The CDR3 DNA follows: TGTGCCAGCAGCTTAGAAGGACAACTCGGAAACACCATATATTTT.

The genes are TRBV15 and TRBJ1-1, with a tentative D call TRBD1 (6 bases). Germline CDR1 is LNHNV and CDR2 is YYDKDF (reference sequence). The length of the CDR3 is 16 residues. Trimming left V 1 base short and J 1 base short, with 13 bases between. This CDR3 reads CATSRGRGNRNTEAFF. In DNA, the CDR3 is TGTGCCACCAGCAGAGGCAGGGGAAATCGGAACACTGAAGCTTTCTTT.